This T cell receptor beta chain was obtained from a study of regulatory T cells in long-lasting Graves disease. iRepertoire HTBI primers and Arm-PCR of CDR3 regions built TCR beta libraries. From the multiplex PCR reads, TCRdb called clonotypes with MiXCR, one entry per CDR3 protein. This table holds 450,000 to 600,000 distinct CDR3 sequences, 15% to 20% found once. The junction had 10 bases not matched to a gene; V was cut back by 4 bases and J by 1 base. The CDR3 runs to 18 residues. Germline CDR1 is LGHNA and CDR2 is YNFKEQ. This sample's time point: newly diagnosed GD, antithyroid drugs for less than 3 months. Construction of the TCR library relied on RNA isolated from PBMCs. These records were also assigned to another study, of T cells in Graves' hyperthyroidism and ophthalmopathy. That work contributes: No progression to ophthalmopathy during 18 months of follow-up defined stable disease.

Sequenced here: peripheral blood mononuclear cells (PBMCs), sampled at new diagnosis, from a patient treated with antithyroid drugs. This receptor was taken from a man aged 35-49 years with Graves disease. V usage is TRBV4-2 and J usage is TRBJ1-4, with 9 bases aligning to TRBD1. For the CDR3, the DNA is TGTGCCAGCAGCCGGACCGGGACAGGGTCAATAACTAATGAAAAACTGTTTTTT. It translates to CASSRTGTGSITNEKLFF.